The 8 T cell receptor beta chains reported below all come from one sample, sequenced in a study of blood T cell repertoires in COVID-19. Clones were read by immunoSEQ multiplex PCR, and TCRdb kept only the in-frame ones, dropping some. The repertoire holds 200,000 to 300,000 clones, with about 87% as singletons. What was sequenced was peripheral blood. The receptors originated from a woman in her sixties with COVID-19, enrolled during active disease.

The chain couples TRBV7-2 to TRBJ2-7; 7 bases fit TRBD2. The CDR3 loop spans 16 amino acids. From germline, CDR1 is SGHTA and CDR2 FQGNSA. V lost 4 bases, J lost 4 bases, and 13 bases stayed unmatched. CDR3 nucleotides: TGTGCCAGCAGCTCCTTGGGGGAGCGGACTAGATACGAGCAGTACTTC. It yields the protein CASSSLGERTRYEQYF.

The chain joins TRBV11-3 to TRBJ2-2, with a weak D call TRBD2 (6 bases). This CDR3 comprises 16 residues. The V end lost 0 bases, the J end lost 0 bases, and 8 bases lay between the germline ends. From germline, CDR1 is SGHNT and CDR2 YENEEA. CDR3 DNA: TGTGCCAGCAGCTTAGATAGCGGAGCGAACACCGGGGAGCTGTTTTTT. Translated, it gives CASSLDSGANTGELFF. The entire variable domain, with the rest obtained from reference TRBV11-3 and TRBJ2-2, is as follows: EAGVVQSPRYKIIEKKQPVAFWCNPISGHNTLYWYLQNLGQGPELLIRYENEEAVDDSQLPKDRFSAERLKGVDSTLKIQPAELGDSAVYLCASSLDSGANTGELFFGEGSRLTVL.

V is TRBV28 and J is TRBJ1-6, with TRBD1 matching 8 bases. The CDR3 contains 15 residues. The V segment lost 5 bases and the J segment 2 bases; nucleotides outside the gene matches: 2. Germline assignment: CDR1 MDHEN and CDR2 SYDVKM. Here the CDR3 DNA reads TGTGCCAGCAGTAGACAGGGGCCCTATAATTCACCCCTCCACTTT. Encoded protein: CASSRQGPYNSPLHF.

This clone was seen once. CDR3 region: CASSQGTGRGLNTEAFF. CDR3 nucleotides: TGCGCCAGCAGCCAAGGGACAGGGCGGGGCCTGAACACTGAAGCTTTCTTT. The chain combines TRBV4-3 with TRBJ1-1; 8 nucleotides line up with TRBD1. The CDR3 is 17 amino acids. CDR1 LGHNA and CDR2 YSLEER come from the germline V gene. The V gene end was trimmed by 1 base and the J gene end by 0 bases; junction bases not matched to a gene: 7.

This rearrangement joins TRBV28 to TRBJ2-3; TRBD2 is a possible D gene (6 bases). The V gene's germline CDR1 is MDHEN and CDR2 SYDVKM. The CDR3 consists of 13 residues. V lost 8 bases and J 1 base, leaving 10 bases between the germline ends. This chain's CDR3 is CASGRLRTDTQYF. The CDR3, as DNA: TGTGCCAGCGGGAGGCTCCGCACAGATACGCAGTATTTT. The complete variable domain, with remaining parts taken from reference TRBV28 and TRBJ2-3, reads DVKVTQSSRYLVKRTGEKVFLECVQDMDHENMFWYRQDPGLGLRLIYFSYDVKMKEKGDIPEGYSVSREKKERFSLILESASTNQTSMYLCASGRLRTDTQYFGPGTRLTVL.

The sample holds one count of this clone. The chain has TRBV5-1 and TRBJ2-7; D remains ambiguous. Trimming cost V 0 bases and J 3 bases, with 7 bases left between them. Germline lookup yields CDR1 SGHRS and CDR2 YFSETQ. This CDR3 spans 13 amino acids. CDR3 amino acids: CASSLELLYEQYF. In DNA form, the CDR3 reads TGCGCCAGCAGCTTGGAATTACTCTACGAGCAGTACTTC.

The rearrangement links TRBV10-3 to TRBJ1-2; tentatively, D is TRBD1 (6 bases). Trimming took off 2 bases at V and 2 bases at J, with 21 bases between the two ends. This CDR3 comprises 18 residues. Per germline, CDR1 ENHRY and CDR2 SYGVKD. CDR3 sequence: CAISEGGNLTGLNYGYTF. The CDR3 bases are TGTGCCATCAGTGAGGGGGGCAACTTAACAGGCTTAAACTATGGCTACACCTTC.

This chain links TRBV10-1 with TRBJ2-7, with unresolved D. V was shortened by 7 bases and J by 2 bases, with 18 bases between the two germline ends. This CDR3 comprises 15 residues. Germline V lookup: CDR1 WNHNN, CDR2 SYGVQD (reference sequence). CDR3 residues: CASTESLYSPYEQYF. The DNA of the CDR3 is TGCGCCAGCACCGAGAGTTTGTACAGCCCCTACGAGCAGTACTTC.